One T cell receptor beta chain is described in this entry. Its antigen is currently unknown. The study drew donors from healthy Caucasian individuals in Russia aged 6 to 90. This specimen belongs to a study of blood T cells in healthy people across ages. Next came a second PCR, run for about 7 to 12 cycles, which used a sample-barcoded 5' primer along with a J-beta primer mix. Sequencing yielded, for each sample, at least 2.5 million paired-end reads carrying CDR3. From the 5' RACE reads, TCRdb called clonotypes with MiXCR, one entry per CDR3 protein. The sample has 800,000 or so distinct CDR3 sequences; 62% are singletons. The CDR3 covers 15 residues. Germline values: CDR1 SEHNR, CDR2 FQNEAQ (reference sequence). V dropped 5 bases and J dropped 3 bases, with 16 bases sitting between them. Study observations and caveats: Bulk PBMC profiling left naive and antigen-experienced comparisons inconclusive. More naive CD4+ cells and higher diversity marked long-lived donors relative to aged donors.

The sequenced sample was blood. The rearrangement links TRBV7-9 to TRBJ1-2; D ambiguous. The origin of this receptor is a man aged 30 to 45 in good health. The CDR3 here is CASSHVRGRDYGYTF. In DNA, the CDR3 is TGTGCCAGCAGCCACGTACGGGGAAGAGACTATGGCTACACCTTC.